These 31 T cell receptor beta chains originate from one sample sequenced in a study of CD8+ T cells in alopecia areata. Extraction and reverse transcription of RNA yielded cDNA as the sequencing template. Measured with immunoSEQ multiplex PCR; TCRdb has only the in-frame clones, and not every one. The sample lists fewer than 250,000 clones, 64% seen once, with more than 3.5% in the top ten. Treatment described: oral pan-JAK inhibitor, 5-10 mg twice daily. This material consisted of CD4+ T cells sorted from blood, taken at week 4, from a patient treated with tofacitinib. All receptors derive from a human donor with alopecia areata.

This clone was detected a few times. The rearrangement joins TRBV10-3 to TRBJ2-2, with 8 bases fitting TRBD2. Germline lookup yields CDR1 ENHRY and CDR2 SYGVKD. Germline trimming cut 0 bases from V and 7 bases from J; bases unmatched to any gene: 4. The CDR3 spans 15 residues. The CDR3 loop reads CAISESMLAGGELFF. In DNA form, the CDR3 reads TGTGCCATCAGTGAGTCGATGCTAGCGGGCGGGGAGCTGTTTTTT.

The J gene is TRBJ1-5, the V gene TRBV29-1; D is perhaps TRBD1 (5 bases). This CDR3 comprises 14 residues. Germline assignment: CDR1 SQVTM and CDR2 ANQGSEA. V shed 0 bases and J shed 8 bases, with 14 bases lying between them. CDR3 sequence reads: CSVEDRAGYEPQHF. The CDR3 nucleotides are TGCAGCGTTGAAGATAGGGCAGGGTATGAGCCCCAGCATTTT.

The chain links TRBV29-1 to TRBJ2-3, with TRBD1 as a possible D gene (5 bases). The V end was cut by 4 bases, the J end by 0 bases, with 8 bases between. The CDR3 runs to 13 residues. Germline-derived CDR1 and CDR2 are SQVTM and ANQGSEA. DNA for the CDR3: TGCAGCGTTGGGGGCCCAAGCACAGATACGCAGTATTTT. Its translation is CSVGGPSTDTQYF.

This clone was seen a single time. The V gene is TRBV29-1, the J gene TRBJ1-1, with no clear D. Trimming removed 6 bases from V and 2 bases from J, with 13 bases in between. Per the germline V gene, CDR1 is SQVTM and CDR2 is ANQGSEA. The CDR3 contains 13 residues. CDR3 region: CSVRGGPNTEAFF. Here the CDR3 DNA reads TGCAGCGTCCGAGGCGGGCCTAACACTGAAGCTTTCTTT.

The chain uses TRBV25-1 and TRBJ2-7, with D uncertain. V lost 1 base and J 3 bases, leaving 10 bases between the germline ends. The germline CDR1 and CDR2 sequences are MGHDK and SYGVNS. The CDR3 covers 14 residues. CDR3 residues: CASSELGNSYEQYF. The CDR3 DNA is TGTGCCAGCAGTGAATTGGGGAACAGCTACGAGCAGTACTTC.

The gene calls are TRBV5-1 and TRBJ2-1; possibly TRBD1 for D (5 bases). The CDR3 extends over 13 amino acids. The germline V gene encodes CDR1 SGHRS and CDR2 YFSETQ. V was cut by 0 bases and J by 8 bases, with 9 bases left in between. As DNA, the CDR3 is TGCGCCAGCAGCTTGGTAGGGGTCGATGAGCAGTTCTTC. As protein: CASSLVGVDEQFF.

V usage is TRBV10-3 and J usage is TRBJ1-2; D gene ambiguous. The V end was cut by 2 bases, the J end by 4 bases, with 8 bases between. CDR3 length: 13 amino acids. CDR1 and CDR2 (germline): ENHRY, SYGVKD. The CDR3 region is CAISEEETYGYTF. CDR3 coding DNA: TGTGCCATCAGTGAGGAGGAAACCTATGGCTACACCTTC.

The chain joins TRBV7-2 to TRBJ1-1; D might be TRBD1 (6 bases). Germline V gives CDR1 SGHTA, CDR2 FQGNSA. This CDR3 is built from 13 residues. The ends were cut back, 4 bases at V and 5 bases at J, with 11 bases in the middle. This CDR3 is CASSSRGGTEAFF. The DNA for the CDR3 is TGTGCCAGCAGCTCCCGAGGGGGGACTGAAGCTTTCTTT.

This clone was counted between two and nine times. The chain is built from TRBV28 and TRBJ1-5; D remains unclear. Deletions cut 4 bases from V and 0 bases from J, with 7 bases between. This CDR3 has 14 amino acids. Germline V gene lookup returns CDR1 MDHEN and CDR2 SYDVKM. CDR3 nucleotide sequence: TGTGCCAGCAGTTCAAGTAATAGCAATCAGCCCCAGCATTTT. Translating it yields CASSSSNSNQPQHF.

This clone has just a few counts. The chain is built from TRBV30 and TRBJ2-5; 11 nucleotides match TRBD2. The V and J ends lost 7 bases and 7 bases, in that order; junction bases with no gene match: 8. This CDR3 spans 13 amino acids. Germline-derived CDR1 and CDR2 are GTSNPN and SVGIG (reference sequence). The CDR3 bases are TGTGCCTTCTCGCCCGGGACTAGCGGGACCCAGTACTTC. Amino acids: CAFSPGTSGTQYF.

This clone was found once. The rearrangement joins TRBV30 to TRBJ1-5; D is unresolved. This CDR3 comprises 13 residues. V was shortened by 5 bases and J by 2 bases, with 10 bases between the two germline ends. CDR1 and CDR2 from the germline V gene are GTSNPN and SVGIG (reference sequence). The CDR3 protein is CAWGPRGNQPQHF. CDR3 nucleotides: TGTGCCTGGGGCCCTCGAGGCAATCAGCCCCAGCATTTT.

The chain recombines TRBV25-1 with TRBJ2-7, with D possibly being TRBD2 (6 bases). Germline-derived CDR1 and CDR2 are MGHDK and SYGVNS. V lost 7 bases and J lost 0, with 7 bases in between. CDR3 length: 12 residues. The CDR3 coding sequence is TGTGCCAGCAAAGCGGGCTCCTACGAGCAGTACTTC. This codes for CASKAGSYEQYF.

The chain carries TRBV7-9 and TRBJ1-1; D is undetermined. The CDR3 has 11 residues. Germline-derived CDR1 and CDR2 are SEHNR and FQNEAQ (reference sequence). V shed 5 bases and J shed 7 bases, with 8 bases lying between them. CDR3 coding DNA: TGTGCCAGCAGCCCGCAGATTGAAGCTTTCTTT. Amino acids: CASSPQIEAFF. The whole variable domain, filled in from reference TRBV7-9 and TRBJ1-1, reads DTGVSQNPRHKITKRGQNVTFRCDPISEHNRLYWYRQTLGQGPEFLTYFQNEAQLEKSRLLSDRFSAERPKGSFSTLEIQRTEQGDSAMYLCASSPQIEAFFGQGTRLTVV.

This clone was picked up one time. The chain has TRBV7-2 and TRBJ2-7, with 7 bases fitting TRBD1. Germline V gives CDR1 SGHTA, CDR2 FQGNSA. V lost 5 bases to trimming and J lost 6 bases; unmatched junction nucleotides: 10. The CDR3 has 14 amino acids. The CDR3 DNA sequence: TGTGCCAGCAGCCCCCGACAGGGCGACACCGAGCAGTACTTC. Amino acids: CASSPRQGDTEQYF.

The table lists this clone with many counts. The chain uses TRBV19 and TRBJ1-4; possible D gene TRBD1, 6 bases. The CDR3 contains 13 residues. V lost 3 bases, J lost 7 bases, and 9 bases lay in between. Germline V gene lookup returns CDR1 LNHDA and CDR2 SQIVND (reference sequence). The CDR3 sequence is CASSINRAEKLFF. The CDR3 coding sequence is TGTGCCAGTAGTATCAACAGGGCTGAAAAACTGTTTTTT.

J is TRBJ1-5 and V is TRBV7-2; D gene uncertain. Trimming shortened V by 6 bases and J by 1 base, and 10 bases separated the two germline ends. The CDR3 is 14 residues long. Germline V gives CDR1 SGHTA, CDR2 FQGNSA. The CDR3 spells CASRLGASNQPQHF. CDR3 sequence (DNA): TGTGCCAGCAGACTCGGAGCGAGCAATCAGCCCCAGCATTTT.

For this clone: One end of the junction fails to match germline, which may point to a read error. V and J are TRBV6-5 and TRBJ1-2, with a possible D match to TRBD1 (6 bases). Per the germline V gene, CDR1 is MNHEY and CDR2 is SVGAGI. The CDR3 runs 12 residues. The CDR3 spells CASSEGGYGYTF. The CDR3 DNA follows: TGCGCCAGCAGCGAGGGGGGGTATGGCTACACCTTC.

The chain carries TRBV16 and TRBJ1-1; 7 bases agree with TRBD1. The V gene's germline CDR1 is KGHSY and CDR2 FQNENV. After removal of 4 bases from V and 1 base from J, the junction contained 9 bases not matched to a gene. There are 16 residues in the CDR3. The DNA for the CDR3 is TGTGCCAGCAGCCTTAAATCAGGGGGACAGAACACTGAAGCTTTCTTT. This translates into CASSLKSGGQNTEAFF.

This rearrangement joins TRBV23-1 to TRBJ2-5; possibly TRBD1 or TRBD2 for D (5 bases each). TRBV23-1 belongs to the ORF category, with a function that is uncertain. The CDR3 extends over 12 amino acids. Trimming pared 3 bases from V and 7 bases from J, leaving 9 bases between. The CDR3 coding sequence is TGCGCCAGCAGTCATTCGAGGGGGACCCAGTACTTC. This sequence encodes CASSHSRGTQYF.

The V and J genes are TRBV14 and TRBJ2-2; no clear D gene. Germline V gene lookup returns CDR1 SGHDN and CDR2 FVKESK. Trimming cost V 4 bases and J 5 bases, with 5 bases left between them. This CDR3 is built from 12 residues. CDR3 in amino acids: CASSPRTGELFF. CDR3 bases: TGTGCCAGCAGCCCGAGGACCGGGGAGCTGTTTTTT.

The chain joins TRBV9 to TRBJ1-2; D uncertain. This CDR3 is 16 amino acids long. Germline assignment: CDR1 SGDLS and CDR2 YYNGEE. Between the trimmed V and J ends, which lost 4 bases and 1 base, there was a span of 17 bases. CDR3: CASSTHLDGFNYGYTF. In nucleotides, the CDR3 is TGTGCCAGCAGCACGCACCTTGACGGATTTAACTATGGCTACACCTTC.

This clone has more than one count but fewer than ten. The chain couples TRBV11-2 to TRBJ2-3; D uncertain. The CDR3 extends over 12 amino acids. Germline lookup yields CDR1 SGHAT and CDR2 FQNNGV. V dropped 0 bases and J dropped 7 bases, with 5 bases sitting between them. CDR3 DNA: TGTGCCAGCAGCTTAGAACCGCATACGCAGTATTTT. Its protein is CASSLEPHTQYF. Filled out from reference TRBV11-2 and TRBJ2-3, the complete variable domain reads EAGVAQSPRYKIIEKRQSVAFWCNPISGHATLYWYQQILGQGPKLLIQFQNNGVVDDSQLPKDRFSAERLKGVDSTLKIQPAKLEDSAVYLCASSLEPHTQYFGPGTRLTVL.

This clone came up once. The gene calls are TRBV10-3 and TRBJ1-1, with 10 bases matching TRBD1. The CDR3 is 13 residues long. Unmatched junction bases numbered 1, after V lost 4 bases and J lost 5 bases. Per germline, CDR1 ENHRY and CDR2 SYGVKD. The CDR3 loop is CAISGDRGTEAFF. In DNA, the CDR3 is TGTGCCATCAGTGGGGACAGGGGAACTGAAGCTTTCTTT.

V usage is TRBV25-1 and J usage is TRBJ2-7; D is possibly TRBD1 (5 bases). CDR1 MGHDK and CDR2 SYGVNS come from the germline V gene. The V end lost 2 bases, the J end lost 5 bases, and 13 bases lay between the germline ends. CDR3 length: 14 residues. The CDR3 here is CASSEGRELDEQYF. DNA for the CDR3: TGTGCCAGCAGTGAAGGCAGGGAACTCGACGAGCAGTACTTC.

This chain links TRBV6-6 with TRBJ2-7; D may be TRBD1 or TRBD2 (5 bases each). V lost 5 bases, J lost 4 bases, and 15 bases lay in between. The CDR3 totals 14 residues. From germline, CDR1 is MNHNY and CDR2 SVGAGI (reference sequence). The CDR3 loop reads CASSGGEGSYEQYF. Written as DNA, the CDR3 is TGTGCCAGCAGTGGGGGAGAGGGTTCTTACGAGCAGTACTTC.

V and J are TRBV5-1 and TRBJ2-6; either TRBD1 or TRBD2 may supply D (5 bases each). Germline lookup yields CDR1 SGHRS and CDR2 YFSETQ. CDR3 size: 17 residues. Trimming removed 3 bases at V and 1 base at J, with 14 bases between. CDR3 protein: CASSSGRGGSGANVLTF. CDR3 in DNA: TGCGCCAGCAGCTCGGGACGGGGTGGGTCTGGGGCCAACGTCCTGACTTTC.

The rearrangement uses TRBV7-9 and TRBJ1-5, with 7 nucleotides matching TRBD1. The CDR3 loop spans 15 amino acids. Germline V lookup: CDR1 SEHNR, CDR2 FQNEAQ (reference sequence). Trimming removed 2 bases from V and 7 bases from J; junction bases left unmatched: 8. The CDR3, as DNA: TGTGCCAGCAGCTTAAGCCCGGGACAGTGGCAGCCCCAGCATTTT. Translating it yields CASSLSPGQWQPQHF.

The chain uses TRBV7-9 and TRBJ1-5; D call uncertain. The CDR3 is made up of 13 amino acids. V was trimmed by 2 bases and J by 2 bases, leaving 4 bases between them. Germline V gene data show CDR1 as SEHNR and CDR2 as FQNEAQ (reference sequence). CDR3 region: CASSLTGNQPQHF. CDR3 nucleotides: TGTGCCAGCAGCTTAACTGGCAATCAGCCCCAGCATTTT.

The chain couples TRBV7-9 to TRBJ2-5; D is unclear. The J call may be incorrect, as the DNA end agrees better with TRBJ2-7. Germline V CDR1 and CDR2: SEHNR, FQNEAQ (reference sequence). The CDR3 contains 13 residues. The CDR3 bases are TGTGCCAGCAGCTTGAATGGCCGCTACGAGCAGTACTTC. This translates into CASSLNGRYEQYF.

The CDR3, as DNA: TGTGCCAGCAGCTTAGGCCCCACCCAAGAGCAGTTCTTC. It specifies CASSLGPTQEQFF. V and J are TRBV9 and TRBJ2-1, with D uncertain. The germline V gene has CDR1 SGDLS and CDR2 YYNGEE. V was pared by 4 bases and J by 10 bases, with 15 bases between. There are 13 residues in the CDR3.

The chain has TRBV5-1 and TRBJ2-7, with 7 bases fitting TRBD2. The CDR3 is 16 amino acids. Germline lookup yields CDR1 SGHRS and CDR2 YFSETQ. Trimming at V came to 0 bases and at J to 3 bases, leaving 9 bases not matched to a gene. Here the CDR3 reads CASSLEEGTKRYEQYF. CDR3 nucleotide sequence: TGCGCCAGCAGCTTGGAGGAGGGGACTAAGCGCTACGAGCAGTACTTC.